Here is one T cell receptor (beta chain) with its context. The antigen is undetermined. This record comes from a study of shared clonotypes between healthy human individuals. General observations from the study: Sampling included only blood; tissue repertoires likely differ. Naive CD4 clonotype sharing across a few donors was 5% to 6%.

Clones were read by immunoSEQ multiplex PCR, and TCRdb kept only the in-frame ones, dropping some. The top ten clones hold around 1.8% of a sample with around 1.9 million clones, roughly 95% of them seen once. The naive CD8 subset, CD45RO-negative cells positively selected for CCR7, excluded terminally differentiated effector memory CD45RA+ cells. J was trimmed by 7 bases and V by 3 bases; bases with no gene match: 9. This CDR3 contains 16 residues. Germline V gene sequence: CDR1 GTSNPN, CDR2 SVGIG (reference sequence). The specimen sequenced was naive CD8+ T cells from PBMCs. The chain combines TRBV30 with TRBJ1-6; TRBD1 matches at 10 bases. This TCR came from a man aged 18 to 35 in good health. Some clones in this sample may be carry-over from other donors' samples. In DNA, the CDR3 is TGTGCCTGGAGAAACAAGGGACAGGGGACGAATTCACCCCTCCACTTT. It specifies CAWRNKGQGTNSPLHF.